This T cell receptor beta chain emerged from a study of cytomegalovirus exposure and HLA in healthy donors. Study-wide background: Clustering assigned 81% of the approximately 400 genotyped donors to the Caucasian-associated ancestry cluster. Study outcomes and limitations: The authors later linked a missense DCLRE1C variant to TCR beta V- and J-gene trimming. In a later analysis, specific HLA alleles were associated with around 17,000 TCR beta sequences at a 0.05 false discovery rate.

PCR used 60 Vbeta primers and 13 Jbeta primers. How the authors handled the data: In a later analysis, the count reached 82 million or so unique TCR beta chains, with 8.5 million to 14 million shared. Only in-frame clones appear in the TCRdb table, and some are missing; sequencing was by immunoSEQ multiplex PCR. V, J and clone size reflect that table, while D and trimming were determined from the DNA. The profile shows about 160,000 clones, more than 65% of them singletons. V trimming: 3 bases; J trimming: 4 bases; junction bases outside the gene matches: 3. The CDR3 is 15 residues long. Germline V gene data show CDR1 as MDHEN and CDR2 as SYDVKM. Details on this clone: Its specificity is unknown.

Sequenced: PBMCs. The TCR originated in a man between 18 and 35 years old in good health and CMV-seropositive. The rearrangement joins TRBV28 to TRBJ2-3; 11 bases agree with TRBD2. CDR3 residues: CASSFTSGGPDTQYF. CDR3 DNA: TGTGCCAGCAGTTTTACTAGCGGGGGCCCAGATACGCAGTATTTT.